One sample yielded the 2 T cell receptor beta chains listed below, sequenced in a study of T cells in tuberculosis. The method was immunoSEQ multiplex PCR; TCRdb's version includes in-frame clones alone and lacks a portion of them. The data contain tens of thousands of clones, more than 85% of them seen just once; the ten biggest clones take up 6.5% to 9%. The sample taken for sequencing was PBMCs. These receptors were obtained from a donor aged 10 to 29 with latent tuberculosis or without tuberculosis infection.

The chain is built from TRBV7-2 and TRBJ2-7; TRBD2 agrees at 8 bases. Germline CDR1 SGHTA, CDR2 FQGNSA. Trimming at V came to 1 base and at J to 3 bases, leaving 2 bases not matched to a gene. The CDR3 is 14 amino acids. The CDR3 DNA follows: TGTGCCAGCAGCTTAGAGCGGGGGCTCTACGAGCAGTACTTC. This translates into CASSLERGLYEQYF.

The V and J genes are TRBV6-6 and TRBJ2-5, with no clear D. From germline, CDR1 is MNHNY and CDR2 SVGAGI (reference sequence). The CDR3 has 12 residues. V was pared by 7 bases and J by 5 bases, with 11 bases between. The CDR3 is CASTNPGETQYF. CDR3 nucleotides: TGTGCCAGCACCAACCCCGGGGAGACCCAGTACTTC.